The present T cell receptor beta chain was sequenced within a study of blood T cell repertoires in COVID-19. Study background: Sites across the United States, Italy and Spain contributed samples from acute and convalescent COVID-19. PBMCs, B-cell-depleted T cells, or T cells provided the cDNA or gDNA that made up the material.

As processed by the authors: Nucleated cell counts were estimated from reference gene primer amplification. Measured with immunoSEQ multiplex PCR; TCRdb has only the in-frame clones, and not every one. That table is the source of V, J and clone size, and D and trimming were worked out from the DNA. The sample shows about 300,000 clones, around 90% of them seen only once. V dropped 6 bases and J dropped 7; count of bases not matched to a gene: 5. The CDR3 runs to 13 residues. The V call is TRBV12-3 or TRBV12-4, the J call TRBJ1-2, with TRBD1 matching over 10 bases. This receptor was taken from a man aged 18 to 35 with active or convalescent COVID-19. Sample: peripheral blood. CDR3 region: CASRADRGAGYTF. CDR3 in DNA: TGTGCCAGCAGGGCGGACAGGGGGGCTGGCTACACCTTC.